This T cell receptor beta chain was recorded in a study of blood T cell repertoires in COVID-19. Study summary: Samples taken during acute and convalescent COVID-19 were collected in the United States, Italy and Spain.

For this clone: Germline and junction disagree at one end, which may indicate a read error.

CDR3 size: 15 residues. Germline-derived CDR1 and CDR2 are MNHEY and SVGAGI. Produced via immunoSEQ multiplex PCR; TCRdb's table is partial and in-frame only. The profile shows some 200,000 clones, roughly 76% of them singletons. A Seattle source enrolled patients during active infection and followed them longitudinally. The clonotype originates from a woman aged 40 to 50 with COVID-19, enrolled during active disease. The sample was peripheral blood. The chain joins TRBV6-5 to TRBJ2-7; 8 bases line up with TRBD1. CDR3 bases: TGTGCCAGCAGATACTCGGACAGGGTAGGCAACGAGCAGTACTTC. It specifies CASRYSDRVGNEQYF.